This T cell receptor (beta chain) derives from a study of T cell repertoires in cytomegalovirus infection. Study overall: Both recently identified HLA-C-restricted and well-studied HLA-B-restricted CMV epitopes were used in the study. Public signatures in TCR beta pointed to CMV infection and matching HLA type. Broader study findings: In two of eight donors, the top clonotype was HLA-C-restricted CMV-specific.

V lost 2 bases to trimming and J lost 2 bases, with 15 bases between them. This CDR3 comprises 16 residues. Germline V gives CDR1 SGHTA, CDR2 FQGNSA. This clonotype appeared many times. What it recognizes is unknown. TCRdb passed the reads through MiXCR, listing each CDR3 protein once. The table records nearly 700,000 distinct CDR3 sequences, approximately 33% of them present only once. Sequenced material: cultured PBMCs, taken from culture after CMV antigen stimulation. This sequence was found in a human donor in good health (CMV status not recorded). Some clones in this sample may be carry-over from other donors' samples. This chain uses TRBV7-2 with TRBJ1-2, with D maybe TRBD1 (5 bases). CDR3 nucleotide sequence: TGTGCCAGCAGCTTAACTGGGGGACGGGAAAACTATGGCTACACCTTC. It specifies CASSLTGGRENYGYTF. Together with reference TRBV7-2 and TRBJ1-2, the CDR3 gives the full variable domain: GAGVSQSPSNKVTEKGKDVELRCDPISGHTALYWYRQSLGQGLEFLIYFQGNSAPDKSGLPSDRFSAERTGGSVSTLTIQRTQQEDSAVYLCASSLTGGRENYGYTFGSGTRLTVV.